This TCR beta chain comes out of a study of T cell responses to AZD1222 COVID-19 vaccine. TCRdb keeps only in-frame clones here, not all; method: immunoSEQ multiplex PCR. The sample records about 160,000 clones, around 87% being singletons. The CDR3 is 12 amino acids. V shed 4 bases and J shed 0 bases, with 6 bases lying between them. Germline V gene data show CDR1 as GTSNPN and CDR2 as SVGIG (reference sequence). Sequenced here: peripheral blood, sampled 28 days after the second AZD1222 dose. This TCR came from an adult who received the AZD1222 COVID-19 vaccine. The V call is TRBV30, the J call TRBJ1-1; possibly TRBD1 for D (5 bases). CDR3 in amino acids: CAWTGMNTEAFF. CDR3 DNA sequence: TGTGCCTGGACAGGGATGAACACTGAAGCTTTCTTT.